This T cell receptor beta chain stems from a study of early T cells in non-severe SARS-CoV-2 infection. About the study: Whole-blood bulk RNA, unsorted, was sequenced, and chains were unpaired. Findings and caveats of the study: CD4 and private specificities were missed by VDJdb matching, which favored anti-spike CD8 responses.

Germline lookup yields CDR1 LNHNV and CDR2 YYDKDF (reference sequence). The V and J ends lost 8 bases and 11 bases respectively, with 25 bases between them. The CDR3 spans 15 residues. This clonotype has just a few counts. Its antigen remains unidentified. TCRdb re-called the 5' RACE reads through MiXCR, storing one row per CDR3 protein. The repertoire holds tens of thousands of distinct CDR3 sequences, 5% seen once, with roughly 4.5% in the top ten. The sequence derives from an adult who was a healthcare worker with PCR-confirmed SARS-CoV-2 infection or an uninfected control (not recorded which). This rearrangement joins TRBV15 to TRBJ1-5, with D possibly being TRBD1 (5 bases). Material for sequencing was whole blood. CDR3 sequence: CATRTSWEGLGAQHF. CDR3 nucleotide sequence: TGTGCCACCCGCACCAGCTGGGAGGGCCTAGGGGCCCAGCATTTT.